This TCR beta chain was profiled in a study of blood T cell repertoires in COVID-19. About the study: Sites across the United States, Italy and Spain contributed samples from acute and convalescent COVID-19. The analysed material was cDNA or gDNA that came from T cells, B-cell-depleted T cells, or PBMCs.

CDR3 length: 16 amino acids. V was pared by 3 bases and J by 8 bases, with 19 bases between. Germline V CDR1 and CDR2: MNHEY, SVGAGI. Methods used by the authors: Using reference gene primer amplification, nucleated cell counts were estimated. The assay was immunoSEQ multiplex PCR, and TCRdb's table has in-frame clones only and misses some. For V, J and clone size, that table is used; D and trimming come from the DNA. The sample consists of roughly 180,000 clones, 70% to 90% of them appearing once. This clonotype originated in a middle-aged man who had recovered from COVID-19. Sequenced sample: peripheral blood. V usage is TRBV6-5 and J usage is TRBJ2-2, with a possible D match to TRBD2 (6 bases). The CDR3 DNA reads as TGTGCCAGCAGTTATGGGGGAGTTGCGGGGACTGGGGAGCTGTTTTTT. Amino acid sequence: CASSYGGVAGTGELFF.